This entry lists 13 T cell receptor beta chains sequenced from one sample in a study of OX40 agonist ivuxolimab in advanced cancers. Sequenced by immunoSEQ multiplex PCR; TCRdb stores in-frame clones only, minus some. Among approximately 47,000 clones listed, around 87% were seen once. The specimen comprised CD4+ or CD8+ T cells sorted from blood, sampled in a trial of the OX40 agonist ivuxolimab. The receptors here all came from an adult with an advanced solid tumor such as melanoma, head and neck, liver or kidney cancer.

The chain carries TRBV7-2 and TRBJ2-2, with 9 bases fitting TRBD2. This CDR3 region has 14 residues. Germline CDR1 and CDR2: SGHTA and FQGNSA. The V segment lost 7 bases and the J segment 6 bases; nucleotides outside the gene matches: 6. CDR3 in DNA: TGTGCCAGCAAGCGGACTAGCGACGCCGGGGAGCTGTTTTTT. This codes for CASKRTSDAGELFF.

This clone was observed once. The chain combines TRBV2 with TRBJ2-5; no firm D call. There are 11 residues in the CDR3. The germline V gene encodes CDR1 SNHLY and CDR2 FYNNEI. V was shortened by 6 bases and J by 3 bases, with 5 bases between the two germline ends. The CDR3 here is CASRAEETQYF. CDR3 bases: TGTGCCAGCAGGGCGGAAGAGACCCAGTACTTC.

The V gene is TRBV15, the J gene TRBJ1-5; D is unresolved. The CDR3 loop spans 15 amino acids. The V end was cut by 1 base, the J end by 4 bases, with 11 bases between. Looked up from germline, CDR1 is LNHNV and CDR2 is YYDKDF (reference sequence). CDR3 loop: CATSRGGRDNQPQHF. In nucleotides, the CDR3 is TGTGCCACCAGCAGAGGAGGGCGGGATAATCAGCCCCAGCATTTT.

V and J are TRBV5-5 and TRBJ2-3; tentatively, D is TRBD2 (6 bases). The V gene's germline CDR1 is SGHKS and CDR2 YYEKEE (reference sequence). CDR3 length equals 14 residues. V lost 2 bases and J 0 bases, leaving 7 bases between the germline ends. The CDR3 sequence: CASSFGTSTDTQYF. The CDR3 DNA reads TGTGCCAGCAGCTTCGGGACTAGCACAGATACGCAGTATTTT. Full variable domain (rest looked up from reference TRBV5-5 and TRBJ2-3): DAGVTQSPTHLIKTRGQQVTLRCSPISGHKSVSWYQQVLGQGPQFIFQYYEKEERGRGNFPDRFSARQFPNYSSELNVNALLLGDSALYLCASSFGTSTDTQYFGPGTRLTVL.

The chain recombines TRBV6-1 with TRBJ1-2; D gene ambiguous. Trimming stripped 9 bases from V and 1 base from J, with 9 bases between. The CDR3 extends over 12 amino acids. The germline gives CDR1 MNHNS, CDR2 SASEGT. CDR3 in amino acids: CASTGNNYGYTF. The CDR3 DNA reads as TGTGCCAGTACGGGAAATAACTATGGCTACACCTTC.

The CDR3 DNA sequence: TGCAGCGTTCGACCCTTGACGGATGAGCAGTTCTTC. Protein product: CSVRPLTDEQFF. V gene TRBV29-1 combines with J gene TRBJ2-1; D uncertain. This CDR3 is built from 12 residues. Looked up from germline, CDR1 is SQVTM and CDR2 is ANQGSEA. V lost 5 bases to trimming and J lost 8 bases, with 13 bases between them.

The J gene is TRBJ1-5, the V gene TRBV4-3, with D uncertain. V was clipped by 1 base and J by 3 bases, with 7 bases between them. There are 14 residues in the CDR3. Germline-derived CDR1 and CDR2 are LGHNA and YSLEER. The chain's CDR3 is CASSQGHVNQPQHF. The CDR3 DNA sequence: TGCGCCAGCAGCCAAGGACATGTCAATCAGCCCCAGCATTTT.

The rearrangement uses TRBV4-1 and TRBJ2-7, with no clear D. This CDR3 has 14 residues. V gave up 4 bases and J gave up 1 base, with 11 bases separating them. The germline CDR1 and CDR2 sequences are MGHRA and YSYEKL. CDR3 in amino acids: CASSRAIGSYEQYF. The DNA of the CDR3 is TGCGCCAGCAGCCGCGCGATCGGGTCCTACGAGCAGTACTTC.

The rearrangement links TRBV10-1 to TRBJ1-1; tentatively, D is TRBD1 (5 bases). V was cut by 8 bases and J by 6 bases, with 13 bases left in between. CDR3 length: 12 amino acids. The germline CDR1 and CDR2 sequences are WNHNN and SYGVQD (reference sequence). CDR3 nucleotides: TGCGCCAGCCCCCAGGGTTGGGCTGAAGCTTTCTTT. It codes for CASPQGWAEAFF.

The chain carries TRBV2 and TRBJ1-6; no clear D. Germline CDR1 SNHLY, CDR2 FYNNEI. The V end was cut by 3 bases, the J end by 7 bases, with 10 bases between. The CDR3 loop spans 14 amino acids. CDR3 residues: CASSDLRQNSPLHF. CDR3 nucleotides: TGTGCCAGCAGTGATTTGAGACAAAATTCACCCCTCCACTTT.

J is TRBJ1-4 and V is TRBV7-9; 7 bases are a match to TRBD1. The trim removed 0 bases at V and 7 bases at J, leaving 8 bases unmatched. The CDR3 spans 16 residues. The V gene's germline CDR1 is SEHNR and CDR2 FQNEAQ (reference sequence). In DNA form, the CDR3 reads TGTGCCAGCAGCTTAGCGGCGGGCAGGGGGGGTGAAAAACTGTTTTTT. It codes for CASSLAAGRGGEKLFF.

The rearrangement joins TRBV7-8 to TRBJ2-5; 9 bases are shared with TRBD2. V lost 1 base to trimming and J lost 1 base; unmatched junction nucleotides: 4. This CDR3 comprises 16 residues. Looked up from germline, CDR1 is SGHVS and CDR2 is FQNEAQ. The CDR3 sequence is CASSLGLAGRQETQYF. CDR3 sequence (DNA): TGTGCCAGCAGCTTAGGGCTAGCGGGGCGCCAAGAGACCCAGTACTTC.

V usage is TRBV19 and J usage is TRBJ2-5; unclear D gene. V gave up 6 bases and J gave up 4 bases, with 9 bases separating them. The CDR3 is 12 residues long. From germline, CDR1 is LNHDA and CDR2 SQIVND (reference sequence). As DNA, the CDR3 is TGTGCCAGTAGCCAATGGGGAGAGACCCAGTACTTC. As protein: CASSQWGETQYF.